The clone carrying this TCR beta chain was counted a single time. The junction departs from germline at one end; a sequencing error may be responsible. These data originate in a study of blood T cell repertoires in COVID-19. Study-wide context: Acute and convalescent COVID-19 samples came from the United States, Italy and Spain. T cells, B-cell-depleted T cells, or PBMCs provided the cDNA or gDNA that served as material.

CDR3 length equals 12 residues. Methods used by the authors: Reference gene primer amplification gave nucleated cell count estimates. Data came from immunoSEQ multiplex PCR; TCRdb stores just in-frame clones and leaves some out. V, J and clone size were drawn from that table, and D and trimming were deduced from the DNA. The sample includes approximately 110,000 clones, around four fifths seen only once; the top ten take around 0.77%. The sequence was obtained from a woman in her seventies with acute or convalescent COVID-19. The sequencing input was peripheral blood. The V gene is TRBV12-3 or TRBV12-4, the J gene TRBJ1-2; the D gene is possibly TRBD1 (6 bases). The CDR3 is CASSRGQKQSLF. The DNA of the CDR3 is TGTGCCAGCAGCCGTGGACAGAAGCAGAGTCTCTTC.